This record looks at one T cell receptor (beta chain) sequence and its context. The sample comes from a study of T cells in Graves' hyperthyroidism and ophthalmopathy. Study at large: Prior to any treatment, at the point of initial diagnosis, peripheral blood was collected.

This CDR3 contains 17 residues. V was clipped by 2 bases and J by 2 bases, with 17 bases between them. In germline, CDR1 is LNHNV, CDR2 YYDKDF (reference sequence). Amplified TCR beta CDR3 regions derived from RNA transcripts. The HTBI primer set drove a first-round RT-PCR of the TCR CDR3. Each CDR3 protein gets one entry after TCRdb re-called the multiplex PCR reads with MiXCR. The table records about 350,000 distinct CDR3 sequences, 11% to 15% of them present only once. Material for sequencing was blood. This receptor was obtained from a woman in her twenties or thirties with Graves' hyperthyroidism. V and J are TRBV15 and TRBJ2-3; D is undetermined. The CDR3 here is CATSRTLRLDLTDTQYF. DNA for the CDR3: TGTGCCACCAGCAGAACGTTGCGGCTTGACCTCACAGATACGCAGTATTTT. Using reference TRBV15 and TRBJ2-3 for the parts outside the CDR3, the full variable domain is DAMVIQNPRYQVTQFGKPVTLSCSQTLNHNVMYWYQQKSSQAPKLLFHYYDKDFNNEADTPDNFQSRRPNTSFCFLDIRSPGLGDTAMYLCATSRTLRLDLTDTQYFGPGTRLTVL.